The 21 T cell receptor beta chains below were found in one sample sequenced in a study of shared clonotypes between healthy human individuals. The table came from immunoSEQ multiplex PCR; TCRdb's copy has only in-frame clones and leaves some out. The sample holds some 2 million clones, 85% to 95% seen once. Specimen: naive CD4+ T cells sorted from blood. The subset denotes: CD45RA+ positively selected. These receptor sequences come from a man younger than 35 in good health.

The chain combines TRBV18 with TRBJ2-2; TRBD1 aligns across 7 bases. The germline gives CDR1 KGHSH, CDR2 LQKENI. The V segment lost 5 bases and the J segment 4 bases; nucleotides outside the gene matches: 4. The CDR3 has 14 amino acids. The CDR3 coding sequence is TGTGCCAGCTCAGACAGGGACGGCACCGGGGAGCTGTTTTTT. Translating it yields CASSDRDGTGELFF.

This clone has a single count. The rearrangement links TRBV30 to TRBJ2-7, with 11 bases matching TRBD1. With V trimmed by 4 bases and J by 4 bases, 6 bases remained unmatched. CDR1 and CDR2 (germline): GTSNPN, SVGIG (reference sequence). The CDR3 is 14 residues long. The CDR3 nucleotides read TGTGCCTGGAATCGGGGACAGGGGGGATACGAGCAGTACTTC. Its translation is CAWNRGQGGYEQYF.

As DNA, the CDR3 is TGTGCCAGCAGTGAAGACAGGGGACCAGATACGCAGTATTTT. Translation gives CASSEDRGPDTQYF. The J gene is TRBJ2-3, the V gene TRBV2, with 7 nucleotides matching TRBD1. The germline V gene has CDR1 SNHLY and CDR2 FYNNEI. The CDR3 is 14 amino acids. The junction had 2 bases not matched to a gene; V was cut back by 1 base and J by 4 bases.

The J gene is TRBJ1-5, the V gene TRBV30; D call uncertain. The ends were cut back, 3 bases at V and 4 bases at J, with 10 bases in the middle. CDR3 length: 13 residues. The germline V gene has CDR1 GTSNPN and CDR2 SVGIG (reference sequence). The CDR3 protein is CAWSWSANQPQHF. The DNA of the CDR3 is TGTGCCTGGAGCTGGTCCGCAAATCAGCCCCAGCATTTT.

This clone was counted a few times. V gene TRBV6-6 combines with J gene TRBJ1-6, with TRBD1 as a possible D gene (6 bases). Trimming stripped 2 bases from V and 13 bases from J, with 9 bases between. Germline CDR1 MNHNY, CDR2 SVGAGI (reference sequence). This CDR3 is 12 amino acids long. CDR3 region: CASSYDRGPLHF. DNA of the CDR3: TGTGCCAGCAGTTACGATAGGGGGCCCCTCCACTTT.

The gene calls are TRBV6-1 and TRBJ1-4; D is unresolved. This CDR3 is built from 13 residues. Germline V lookup: CDR1 MNHNS, CDR2 SASEGT. The ends were cut back, 2 bases at V and 12 bases at J, with 13 bases in the middle. The CDR3 spells CASSELTPGELFF. CDR3 in DNA: TGTGCCAGCAGTGAACTTACACCCGGGGAACTGTTTTTT.

In this sample, this clone turned up once. CDR3 residues: CASSPLIEETQYF. CDR3 nucleotides: TGCGCCAGCAGCCCTCTTATTGAAGAGACCCAGTACTTC. V is TRBV4-1 and J is TRBJ2-5; D remains unclear. Germline V gives CDR1 MGHRA, CDR2 YSYEKL. V gave up 4 bases and J gave up 3 bases, with 9 bases separating them. CDR3 length equals 13 residues.

The chain carries TRBV9 and TRBJ2-3, with 7 bases matching TRBD2. Germline CDR1 and CDR2: SGDLS and YYNGEE. V was pared by 1 base and J by 4 bases, with 3 bases of the junction left unmatched. CDR3 size: 14 residues. CDR3 loop: CASSVLSGADTQYF. In DNA form, the CDR3 reads TGTGCCAGCAGCGTACTGAGCGGGGCAGATACGCAGTATTTT.

The chain joins TRBV6-5 to TRBJ2-1; 8 bases map to TRBD2. This CDR3 has 15 residues. Germline trimming cut 6 bases from V and 7 bases from J; bases unmatched to any gene: 11. From germline, CDR1 is MNHEY and CDR2 SVGAGI. The CDR3 loop is CASRGPGLVKNEQFF. CDR3 nucleotides: TGTGCCAGCAGGGGACCGGGACTAGTTAAGAATGAGCAGTTCTTC.

For this clone: This CDR3 is also generated by other DNA sequences in the sample. The chain joins TRBV5-1 to TRBJ2-7, with D tentatively TRBD2 (6 bases). The CDR3 has 14 amino acids. Per the germline V gene, CDR1 is SGHRS and CDR2 is YFSETQ. With 0 bases removed from V and 2 bases from J, the gap between germline ends came to 9 bases. In nucleotides, the CDR3 is TGCGCCAGCAGCTTGGTTGGGGGGACCTACGAGCAGTACTTC. Translated, it gives CASSLVGGTYEQYF. The full variable domain, rest sourced from reference TRBV5-1 and TRBJ2-7, is KAGVTQTPRYLIKTRGQQVTLSCSPISGHRSVSWYQQTPGQGLQFLFEYFSETQRNKGNFPGRFSGRQFSNSRSEMNVSTLELGDSALYLCASSLVGGTYEQYFGPGTRLTVT.

V gene TRBV30 combines with J gene TRBJ1-1; D call uncertain. The germline gives CDR1 GTSNPN, CDR2 SVGIG (reference sequence). This CDR3 has 14 amino acids. Trimming took off 2 bases at V and 0 bases at J, with 10 bases between the two ends. CDR3 coding DNA: TGTGCCTGGAGTCAGACCCCAGTGAACACTGAAGCTTTCTTT. It yields the protein CAWSQTPVNTEAFF.

The rearrangement joins TRBV30 to TRBJ2-2; 9 bases fit TRBD2. V was pared by 1 base and J by 8 bases, with 11 bases of the junction left unmatched. The CDR3 covers 16 residues. Germline lookup yields CDR1 GTSNPN and CDR2 SVGIG (reference sequence). The CDR3 here is CAWSASSGVSWGELFF. For the CDR3, the DNA is TGTGCCTGGAGTGCATCTAGCGGGGTCTCTTGGGGGGAGCTGTTTTTT.

The chain has TRBV27 and TRBJ2-7; D unclear. The V end lost 5 bases, the J end lost 0 bases, and 14 bases lay between the germline ends. The CDR3 runs 15 residues. Germline V gives CDR1 MNHEY, CDR2 SMNVEV (reference sequence). CDR3 nucleotides: TGTGCCAGCAGTAAAGCAATTCTTAGCTCCTACGAGCAGTACTTC. It codes for CASSKAILSSYEQYF.

J is TRBJ2-3 and V is TRBV7-2; no firm D call. CDR1 is SGHTA and CDR2 is FQGNSA in the germline V gene. The CDR3 has 13 residues. The V gene lost 4 bases and the J gene lost 6 bases, with 11 bases spanning the gap. The CDR3 DNA reads TGTGCCAGCAGCTCCCGGTTGGGGGATACGCAGTATTTT. This gives the protein CASSSRLGDTQYF.

Details on this clone: Additional DNA sequences in this sample encode the identical CDR3. CDR3 sequence: CASSVAGDSPLHF. CDR3 nucleotides: TGTGCCAGCAGCGTAGCAGGAGATTCACCCCTCCACTTT. The rearrangement uses TRBV9 and TRBJ1-6; D not resolved. Germline CDR1 and CDR2: SGDLS and YYNGEE. The CDR3 is made up of 13 amino acids. Trimming left V 0 bases short and J 8 bases short, with 6 bases between.

This clone was recorded once. The CDR3 is CASSSLAGGGRDTQYF. The CDR3 coding sequence is TGTGCCAGCAGTTCTCTAGCGGGAGGGGGTCGAGATACGCAGTATTTT. V usage is TRBV6-5 and J usage is TRBJ2-3; 12 bases line up with TRBD2. The V gene's germline CDR1 is MNHEY and CDR2 SVGAGI. Trimming removed 4 bases from V and 5 bases from J; junction bases left unmatched: 7. The CDR3 is 16 residues long.

This clone was seen a single time. The J gene is TRBJ1-4, the V gene TRBV18; 7 nucleotides align to TRBD1. V was pared by 4 bases and J by 3 bases, with 8 bases of the junction left unmatched. Germline-derived CDR1 and CDR2 are KGHSH and LQKENI. This CDR3 comprises 16 residues. CDR3 nucleotides: TGTGCCAGCTCACATACTTCCGGGACAGCTAATGAAAAACTGTTTTTT. It yields the protein CASSHTSGTANEKLFF.

This chain uses TRBV6-1 with TRBJ2-2; 14 bases match TRBD2. J was trimmed by 4 bases and V by 9 bases; bases with no gene match: 4. There are 15 residues in the CDR3. The germline V gene has CDR1 MNHNS and CDR2 SASEGT. As DNA, the CDR3 is TGTGCCAGTGGGACTAGCGGGAGCGTCACCGGGGAGCTGTTTTTT. Amino acid sequence: CASGTSGSVTGELFF.

V is TRBV6-1 and J is TRBJ2-7; D unresolved. Germline V CDR1 and CDR2: MNHNS, SASEGT. V shed 2 bases and J shed 7 bases, with 9 bases lying between them. The CDR3 covers 12 residues. The CDR3 protein is CASSELYREQYF. The CDR3 region has the DNA TGTGCCAGCAGTGAACTATACCGAGAGCAGTACTTC.

This clone was observed a single time. The rearrangement uses TRBV11-2 and TRBJ2-1; D uncertain. The V gene lost 0 bases and the J gene lost 12 bases, with 6 bases spanning the gap. This CDR3 has 11 residues. Germline lookup yields CDR1 SGHAT and CDR2 FQNNGV. This CDR3 reads CASSLDVAQFF. The CDR3 DNA reads TGTGCCAGCAGCTTAGATGTAGCGCAGTTCTTC. The full variable domain, rest sourced from reference TRBV11-2 and TRBJ2-1, is EAGVAQSPRYKIIEKRQSVAFWCNPISGHATLYWYQQILGQGPKLLIQFQNNGVVDDSQLPKDRFSAERLKGVDSTLKIQPAKLEDSAVYLCASSLDVAQFFGPGTRLTVL.

This clone is a singleton in its sample. This rearrangement joins TRBV6-6 to TRBJ2-6; D is possibly TRBD1 (5 bases). The V end lost 7 bases, the J end lost 3 bases, and 10 bases lay between the germline ends. CDR3 length equals 14 residues. Germline V gene sequence: CDR1 MNHNY, CDR2 SVGAGI (reference sequence). CDR3 residues: CASTQRGGANVLTF. In nucleotides, the CDR3 is TGTGCCAGCACCCAAAGGGGTGGGGCCAACGTCCTGACTTTC.